The following is a TCR beta chain sequence with its context. TCRdb passed the 5' RACE reads through MiXCR, listing each CDR3 protein once. This sample has approximately 350,000 distinct CDR3 sequences, with approximately 27% found just once. This record belongs to a study of T-cell memory formation after mild COVID-19. V was trimmed by 9 bases and J by 7 bases, leaving 22 bases between them. Germline lookup yields CDR1 LNHDA and CDR2 SQIVND (reference sequence). The CDR3 spans 15 residues. The TCR originated in an adult woman who had mild COVID-19 (a few samples of this study predate the infection). Cell type and time point are not known. The sequenced sample consisted of PBMCs or a T cell subset sorted from them (not recorded which). This chain uses TRBV19 with TRBJ2-1, with D tentatively TRBD1 (6 bases). The CDR3 nucleotides read TGTGCCAGCACTAGGGACACCAGCTCCGGGAATGAGCAGTTCTTC. Protein product: CASTRDTSSGNEQFF.